The TCR beta chain under discussion was sequenced for a study of OX40 agonist ivuxolimab in advanced cancers. In the study overall: Three patients, one with hepatocellular carcinoma and two with cutaneous melanoma, responded partially.

Here immunoSEQ multiplex PCR was the method, and the copy in TCRdb shows in-frame clones only, minus some. Of under 25,000 clones listed, roughly 73% are singletons. The germline CDR1 and CDR2 sequences are SGHDN and FVKESK. The CDR3 is 14 amino acids. Deletions cut 4 bases from V and 1 base from J, with 7 bases between. The sequencing here drew on CD4+ or CD8+ T cells sorted from blood, taken in a trial of the OX40 agonist ivuxolimab. This receptor was taken from an adult with an advanced solid tumor such as melanoma, head and neck, liver or kidney cancer. The J gene is TRBJ2-2, the V gene TRBV14; perhaps TRBD1 as D (5 bases). The CDR3 region is CASSLGQNTGELFF. In nucleotides, the CDR3 is TGTGCCAGCAGCCTCGGACAGAACACCGGGGAGCTGTTTTTT.